This is a list of T cell receptor beta chains from one sample in a study of blood T cell repertoires in COVID-19. Data came from immunoSEQ multiplex PCR; TCRdb stores just in-frame clones and leaves some out. This sample yields tens of thousands of clones, of which roughly 88% are seen a single time; approximately 1.9% belongs to the top ten. Input material: peripheral blood. The source is a man aged 25 to 40 with acute or convalescent COVID-19. CDR3s include the opening cysteine and the closing phenylalanine or tryptophan. A D gene is named only where the DNA matches it firmly. Clone size is given for some rows only: seen once, a few or many times, or a class if the clone is expanded.

TRBV18	TRBD1	TRBJ1-6	NA	CASSPDRGDSPLHF	TGTGCCAGCTCACCCGACAGGGGGGATTCACCCCTCCACTTT
TRBV6-1	TRBD1	TRBJ1-2	NA	CASSDRTGATFF	TGTGCCAGCAGTGACCGGACAGGGGCCACCTTCTTC
TRBV19	NA	TRBJ2-5	NA	CASSRNRAGETQYF	TGTGCCAGTAGTAGAAACAGGGCCGGTGAGACCCAGTACTTC
TRBV19	TRBD1	TRBJ1-5	NA	CASKDRGLQPQHF	TGTGCCAGTAAGGACAGGGGGCTTCAGCCCCAGCATTTT
TRBV4-3	TRBD2	TRBJ2-1	NA	CASSSGLAGGQISDEQFF	TGCGCCAGCAGCTCGGGACTAGCGGGAGGGCAGATTTCCGATGAGCAGTTCTTC
TRBV6-1	NA	TRBJ1-6	NA	CASSVSGGGHENSPLHF	TGTGCCAGCAGTGTTAGCGGCGGGGGCCATGAAAATTCACCCCTCCACTTT
TRBV25-1	NA	TRBJ2-3	NA	CASSEVGGPSTDTQYF	TGTGCCAGCAGTGAAGTGGGCGGGCCTAGCACAGATACGCAGTATTTT
TRBV30	NA	TRBJ1-4	NA	CAWSVQGLGGEKLFF	TGTGCCTGGAGTGTACAAGGTTTGGGAGGAGAAAAACTGTTTTTT
TRBV9	TRBD2	TRBJ2-5	NA	CASSPGASGSGGETQYF	TGTGCCAGCAGCCCAGGGGCTAGCGGGAGCGGGGGGGAGACCCAGTACTTC
TRBV5-6	NA	TRBJ2-5	NA	CASSLTGHETQYF	TGTGCCAGCAGCTTGACAGGGCACGAGACCCAGTACTTC
TRBV7-2	NA	TRBJ1-6	once	CASSAVDNSPLHF	TGTGCCAGCAGCGCGGTTGATAATTCACCCCTCCACTTT
TRBV19	NA	TRBJ2-7	few	CASSPNRDYLHEQYF	TGTGCCAGTAGCCCGAACCGGGATTACTTGCACGAGCAGTACTTC
TRBV18	TRBD1	TRBJ2-5	NA	CASSKRTGDQETQYF	TGTGCCAGCTCGAAACGGACAGGGGACCAAGAGACCCAGTACTTC
TRBV6-5	NA	TRBJ1-1	NA	CASRAGVVGPEAFF	TGTGCCAGCAGGGCAGGGGTGGTGGGTCCTGAAGCTTTCTTT
TRBV7-9	TRBD2	TRBJ2-1	NA	CASSLGLAGGEQFF	TGTGCCAGCAGTCTGGGACTAGCGGGAGGTGAGCAGTTCTTC
TRBV29-1	NA	TRBJ1-2	NA	CSVGIQGGGASGYTF	TGCAGCGTAGGAATCCAGGGAGGGGGGGCTTCTGGCTACACCTTC
TRBV4-1	NA	TRBJ1-5	NA	CASWPGQPQHF	TGCGCCAGCTGGCCGGGGCAGCCCCAGCATTTT
TRBV11-2	TRBD2	TRBJ2-1	NA	CASSLGIGGASYNEQFF	TGTGCCAGCAGCTTAGGTATCGGGGGGGCTTCCTACAATGAGCAGTTCTTC
TRBV3-1/TRBV3-2	NA	TRBJ1-1	NA	CASSHSVSGVSEAFF	TGTGCCAGCAGCCACTCAGTATCAGGGGTCTCTGAAGCTTTCTTT
TRBV3-1/TRBV3-2	TRBD1	TRBJ1-1	few	CASSRTGAHTEAFF	TGTGCCAGCAGCCGGACAGGGGCCCACACTGAAGCTTTCTTT
TRBV2	NA	TRBJ2-3	NA	CASSPSSVDTQYF	TGTGCCAGCAGTCCCAGTTCTGTCGATACGCAGTATTTT
TRBV10-3	NA	TRBJ2-5	once	CAISESAGVTQYF	TGTGCCATCAGTGAGTCGGCTGGTGTGACCCAGTACTTC
TRBV11-3	TRBD2	TRBJ2-1	NA	CASSLVSSGNQFF	TGTGCCAGCAGCTTAGTTTCAAGCGGGAATCAGTTCTTC
TRBV3-1/TRBV3-2	NA	TRBJ2-2	NA	CASSPRGSTGELFF	TGTGCCAGCAGCCCCCGAGGGAGCACCGGGGAGCTGTTTTTT
TRBV7-2	TRBD2	TRBJ2-7	NA	CASSSDPMTSVNF	TGTGCCAGCAGCTCAGATCCGATGACTAGCGTGAACTTC
TRBV7-2	TRBD1	TRBJ1-3	NA	CASSWDRGYSGNTIYF	TGTGCCAGCAGCTGGGACAGGGGTTACTCTGGAAACACCATATATTTT
TRBV6-5	NA	TRBJ1-6	NA	CASSYRGGSPLHF	TGTGCCAGCAGTTACAGGGGTGGTTCACCCCTCCACTTT
TRBV12-3/TRBV12-4	NA	TRBJ1-1	NA	CASSSGGNAEAFF	TGTGCCAGCAGTTCGGGGGGTAACGCTGAAGCTTTCTTT
TRBV5-1	NA	TRBJ1-2	NA	CASNPGGAHNYGYTF	TGCGCCAGCAACCCTGGGGGGGCCCACAACTATGGCTACACCTTC
TRBV6-6	TRBD1	TRBJ1-5	NA	CASSTFDRDSNQPQHF	TGTGCCAGCAGTACCTTTGACAGGGACAGCAATCAGCCCCAGCATTTT
TRBV5-1	NA	TRBJ1-2	NA	CASSPGGLNYGYTF	TGCGCCAGCAGCCCGGGAGGACTTAACTATGGCTACACCTTC
TRBV7-9	NA	TRBJ2-7	NA	CASRKSFSSGSTEQYF	TGTGCCAGCAGAAAAAGTTTTAGTTCCGGGAGTACCGAGCAGTACTTC
TRBV19	TRBD1	TRBJ1-6	NA	CASSGQGNSPLHF	TGTGCCAGTAGTGGACAGGGGAATTCACCCCTCCACTTT
TRBV30	TRBD1	TRBJ1-6	once	CAWSVTRTGGYNSPLHF	TGTGCCTGGAGCGTTACCCGTACAGGGGGGTATAATTCACCCCTCCACTTT
TRBV15	NA	TRBJ1-2	NA	CATSRDSSGAGYTF	TGTGCCACCAGCAGAGATAGTTCAGGGGCTGGCTACACCTTC
TRBV24-1	TRBD2	TRBJ2-2	NA	CATSGTSGGNTGELFF	TGTGCCACCAGTGGGACTAGCGGGGGGAACACCGGGGAGCTGTTTTTT
TRBV25-1	NA	TRBJ1-3	once	CASSGQDSPGNTIYF	TGTGCCAGCAGTGGCCAAGATAGCCCTGGAAACACCATATATTTT
TRBV5-1	TRBD2	TRBJ2-5	NA	CASSQGLAEETQYF	TGCGCCAGCAGCCAGGGACTAGCAGAAGAGACCCAGTACTTC
TRBV2	NA	TRBJ1-2	once	CASSAQINYGYTF	TGTGCCAGCAGTGCTCAGATAAACTATGGCTACACCTTC
TRBV7-3	NA	TRBJ1-1	NA	CASSQGHSNTEAFF	TGTGCCAGCAGCCAAGGACACTCGAACACTGAAGCTTTCTTT
TRBV7-2	TRBD2	TRBJ2-7	few	CASSPPLWREPSQYF	TGTGCCAGCAGCCCACCCCTTTGGCGGGAGCCGTCGCAGTACTTC
TRBV6-5	TRBD2	TRBJ2-1	NA	CASSSSGSSYNEQFF	TGTGCCAGCAGTTCAAGCGGGAGCTCCTACAATGAGCAGTTCTTC
TRBV6-1	NA	TRBJ1-5	NA	CASSEEGRWAVSNQPQHF	TGTGCCAGCAGTGAGGAGGGTCGGTGGGCAGTTAGCAATCAGCCCCAGCATTTT
TRBV7-2	NA	TRBJ1-5	NA	CASSFQVGGNQPQHF	TGTGCCAGCAGCTTCCAGGTCGGCGGCAATCAGCCCCAGCATTTT
TRBV5-4	NA	TRBJ2-5	NA	CASSRGTFQETQYF	TGTGCCAGCAGCCGGGGGACTTTTCAAGAGACCCAGTACTTC
TRBV4-1	NA	TRBJ1-5	NA	CASSQVLSNQPQHF	TGCGCCAGCAGCCAAGTATTAAGCAATCAGCCCCAGCATTTT
TRBV9	NA	TRBJ1-1	few	CASSVAGVMNTEAFF	TGTGCCAGCAGCGTAGCAGGGGTAATGAACACTGAAGCTTTCTTT
TRBV30	NA	TRBJ1-6	NA	CAWSVTGLSHNSPLHF	TGTGCCTGGAGTGTAACAGGGTTAAGCCATAATTCACCCCTCCACTTT
TRBV5-4	TRBD1	TRBJ1-1	NA	CASSSTGRKEAFF	TGTGCCAGCAGCTCGACAGGGCGTAAAGAAGCTTTCTTT
TRBV3-1/TRBV3-2	NA	TRBJ2-1	NA	CASSPRGGNEQFF	TGTGCCAGCAGCCCCCGTGGCGGCAATGAGCAGTTCTTC
TRBV30	TRBD1	TRBJ1-6	NA	CAWSRGQDSPLHF	TGTGCCTGGAGTAGGGGGCAGGATTCACCCCTCCACTTT